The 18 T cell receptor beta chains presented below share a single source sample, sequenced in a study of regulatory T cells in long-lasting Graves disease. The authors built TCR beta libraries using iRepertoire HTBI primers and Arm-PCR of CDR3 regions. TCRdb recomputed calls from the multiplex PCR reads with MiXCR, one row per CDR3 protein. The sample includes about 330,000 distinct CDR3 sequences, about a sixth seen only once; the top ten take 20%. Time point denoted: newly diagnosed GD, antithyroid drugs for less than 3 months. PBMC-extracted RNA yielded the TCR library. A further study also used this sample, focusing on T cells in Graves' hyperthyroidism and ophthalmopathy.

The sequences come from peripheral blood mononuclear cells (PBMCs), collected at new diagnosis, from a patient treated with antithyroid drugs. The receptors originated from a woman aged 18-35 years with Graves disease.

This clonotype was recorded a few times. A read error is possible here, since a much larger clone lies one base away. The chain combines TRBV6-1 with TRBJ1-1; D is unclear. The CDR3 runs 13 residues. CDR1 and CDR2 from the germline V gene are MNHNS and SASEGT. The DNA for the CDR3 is TGTGCCGGCAGTGTGGAGGGGAACACTGAAGCTTTCTTT. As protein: CAGSVEGNTEAFF.

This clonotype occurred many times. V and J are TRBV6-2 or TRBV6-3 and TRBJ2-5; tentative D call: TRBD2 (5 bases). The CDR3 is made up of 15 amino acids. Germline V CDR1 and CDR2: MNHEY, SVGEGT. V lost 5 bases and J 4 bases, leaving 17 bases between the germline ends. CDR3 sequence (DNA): TGTGCCAGCAGTGATGCCCCGGAGGCGGGAGAGACCCAGTACTTC. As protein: CASSDAPEAGETQYF.

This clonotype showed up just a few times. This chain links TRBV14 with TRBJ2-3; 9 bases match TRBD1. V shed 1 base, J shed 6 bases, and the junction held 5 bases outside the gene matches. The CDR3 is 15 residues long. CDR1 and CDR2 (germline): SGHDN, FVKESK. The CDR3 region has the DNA TGTGCCAGCAGCCAAGTGACAGGGGGTGCTGATACGCAGTATTTT. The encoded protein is CASSQVTGGADTQYF.

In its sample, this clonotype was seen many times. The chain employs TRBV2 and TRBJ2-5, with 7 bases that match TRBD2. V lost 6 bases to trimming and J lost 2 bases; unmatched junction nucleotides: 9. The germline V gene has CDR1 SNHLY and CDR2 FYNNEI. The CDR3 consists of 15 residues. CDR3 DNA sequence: TGTGCCAGCAGGCCCCGACTAGCCCTACAAGAGACCCAGTACTTC. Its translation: CASRPRLALQETQYF.

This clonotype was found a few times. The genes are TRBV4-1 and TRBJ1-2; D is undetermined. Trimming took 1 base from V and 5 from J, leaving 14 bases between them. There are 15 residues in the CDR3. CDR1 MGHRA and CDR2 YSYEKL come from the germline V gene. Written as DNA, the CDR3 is TGCGCCAGCAGCCAAGGAGGGTCCCCTGGGTATGGCTACACCTTC. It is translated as CASSQGGSPGYGYTF.

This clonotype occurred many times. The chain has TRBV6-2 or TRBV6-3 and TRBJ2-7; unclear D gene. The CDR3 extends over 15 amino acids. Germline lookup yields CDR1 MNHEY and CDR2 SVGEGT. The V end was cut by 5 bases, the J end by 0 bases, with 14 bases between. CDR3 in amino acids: CASSRAVASSYEQYF. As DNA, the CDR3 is TGTGCCAGCAGTAGGGCCGTCGCGAGCTCCTACGAGCAGTACTTC.

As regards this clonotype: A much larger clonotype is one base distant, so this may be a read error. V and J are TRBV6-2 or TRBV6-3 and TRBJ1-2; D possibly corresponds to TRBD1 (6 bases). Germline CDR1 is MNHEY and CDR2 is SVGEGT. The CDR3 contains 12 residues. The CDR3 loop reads CVSSGQNYGYTF. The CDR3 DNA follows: TGTGTCAGCAGTGGACAGAACTATGGCTACACCTTC.

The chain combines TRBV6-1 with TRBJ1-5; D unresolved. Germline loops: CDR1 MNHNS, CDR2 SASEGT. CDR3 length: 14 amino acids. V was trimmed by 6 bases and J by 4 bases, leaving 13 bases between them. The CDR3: CASRAKPRNQPQHF. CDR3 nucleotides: TGTGCCAGCAGGGCCAAGCCACGGAATCAGCCCCAGCATTTT.

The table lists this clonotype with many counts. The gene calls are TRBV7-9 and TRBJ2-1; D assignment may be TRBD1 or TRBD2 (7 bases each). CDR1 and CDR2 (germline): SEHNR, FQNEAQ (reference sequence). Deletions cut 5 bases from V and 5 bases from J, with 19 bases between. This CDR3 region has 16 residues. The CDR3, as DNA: TGTGCCAGCAGCCTTCAGGGGGGGGTGTGGGACAATGAGCAGTTCTTC. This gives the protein CASSLQGGVWDNEQFF.

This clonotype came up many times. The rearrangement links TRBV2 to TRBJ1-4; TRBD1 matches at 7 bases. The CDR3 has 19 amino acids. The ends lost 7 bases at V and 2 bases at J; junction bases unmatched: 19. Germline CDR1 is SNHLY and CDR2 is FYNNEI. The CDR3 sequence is CASTPVGQGVVSTNEKLFF. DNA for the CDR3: TGTGCCAGCACCCCCGTCGGGCAGGGGGTAGTGTCGACTAATGAAAAACTGTTTTTT.

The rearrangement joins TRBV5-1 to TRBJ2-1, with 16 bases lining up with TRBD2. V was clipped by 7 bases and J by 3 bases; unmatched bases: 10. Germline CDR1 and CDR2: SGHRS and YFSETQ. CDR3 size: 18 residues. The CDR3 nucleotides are TGCGCCAGCCGCCGCCCGGGACTAGCGGGAGGGGACTACAATGAGCAGTTCTTC. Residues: CASRRPGLAGGDYNEQFF.

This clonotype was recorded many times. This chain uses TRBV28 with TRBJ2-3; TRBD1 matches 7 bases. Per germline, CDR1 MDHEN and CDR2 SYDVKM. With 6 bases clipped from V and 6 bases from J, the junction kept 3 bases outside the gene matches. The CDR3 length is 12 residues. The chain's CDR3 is CASSTGEDTQYF. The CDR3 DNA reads TGTGCCAGCAGCACAGGGGAGGATACGCAGTATTTT. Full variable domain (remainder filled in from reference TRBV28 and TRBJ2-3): DVKVTQSSRYLVKRTGEKVFLECVQDMDHENMFWYRQDPGLGLRLIYFSYDVKMKEKGDIPEGYSVSREKKERFSLILESASTNQTSMYLCASSTGEDTQYFGPGTRLTVL.

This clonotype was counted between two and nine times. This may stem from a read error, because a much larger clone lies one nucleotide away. The CDR3 spells CASSLTAPGAQYF. For the CDR3, the DNA is TGTGCCAGCAGTTTAACGGCCCCAGGGGCCCAGTACTTC. The rearrangement uses TRBV12-3 or TRBV12-4 and TRBJ2-5; the D gene is possibly TRBD1 (6 bases). The V end was cut by 2 bases, the J end by 9 bases, with 13 bases between. The CDR3 sequence is 13 residues long.

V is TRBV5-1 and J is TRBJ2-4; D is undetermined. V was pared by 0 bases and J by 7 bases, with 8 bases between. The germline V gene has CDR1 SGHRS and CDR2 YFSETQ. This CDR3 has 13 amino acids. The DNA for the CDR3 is TGCGCCAGCAGCTTGGAGCTAGTTAACATTCAGTACTTC. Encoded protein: CASSLELVNIQYF.

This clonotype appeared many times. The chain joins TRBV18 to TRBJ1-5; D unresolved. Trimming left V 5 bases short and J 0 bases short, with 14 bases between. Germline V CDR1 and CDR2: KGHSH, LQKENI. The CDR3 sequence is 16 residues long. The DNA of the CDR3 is TGTGCCAGCTCAGTTGGAGGACGGAATAGCAATCAGCCCCAGCATTTT. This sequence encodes CASSVGGRNSNQPQHF.

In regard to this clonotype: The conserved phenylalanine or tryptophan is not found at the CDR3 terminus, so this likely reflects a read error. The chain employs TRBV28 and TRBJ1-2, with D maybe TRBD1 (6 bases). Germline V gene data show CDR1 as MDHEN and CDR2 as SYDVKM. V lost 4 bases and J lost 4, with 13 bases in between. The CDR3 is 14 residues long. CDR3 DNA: TGTGCCAGCAGTTCAGGGACACTGCCCTATGGCTACACCTCC. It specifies CASSSGTLPYGYTS.

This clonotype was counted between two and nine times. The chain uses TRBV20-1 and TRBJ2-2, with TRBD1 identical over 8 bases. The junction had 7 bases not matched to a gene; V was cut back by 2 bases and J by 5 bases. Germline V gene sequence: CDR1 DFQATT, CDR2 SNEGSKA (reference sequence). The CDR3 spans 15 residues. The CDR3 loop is CSARLDRGWTGELFF. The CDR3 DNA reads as TGCAGTGCTAGATTAGACAGGGGTTGGACCGGGGAGCTGTTTTTT.

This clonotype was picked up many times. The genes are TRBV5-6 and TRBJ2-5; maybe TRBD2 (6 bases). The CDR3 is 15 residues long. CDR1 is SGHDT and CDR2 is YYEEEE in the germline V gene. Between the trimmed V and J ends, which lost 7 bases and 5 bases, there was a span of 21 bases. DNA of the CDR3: TGTGCCAGCCTTGAACTCACCGGGAGTGTGGAGACCCAGTACTTC. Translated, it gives CASLELTGSVETQYF.